A single sample gave rise to the 25 T cell receptor beta chains below, sequenced in a study of blood T cell repertoires in COVID-19. Produced via immunoSEQ multiplex PCR; TCRdb's table is partial and in-frame only. The table has around 140,000 clones, around 84% seen once. Source material: PBMCs or T cells enriched from blood (not recorded which). Receptors were obtained from a man between 35 and 55 years old with acute COVID-19.

This clone was detected only a few times. The chain combines TRBV30 with TRBJ1-5; D perhaps matches TRBD1 (6 bases). CDR3 length: 13 amino acids. The germline V and J ends were trimmed by 1 base and 3 bases, with 7 bases remaining between them. Looked up from germline, CDR1 is GTSNPN and CDR2 is SVGIG (reference sequence). The CDR3 bases are TGTGCCTGGAGTGGGACAGACAATCAGCCCCAGCATTTT. Its translation: CAWSGTDNQPQHF.

This clone came up a few times. CDR3 coding DNA: TGTGCCAGCAGCCAAGATCTAGTATCACCCCTCCACTTT. This codes for CASSQDLVSPLHF. The chain is built from TRBV3-1 (or the pseudogene TRBV3-2) and TRBJ1-6; D ambiguous. Per germline, CDR1 LGHDT and CDR2 YNNKEL (reference sequence). The CDR3 has 13 residues. Deletions cut 0 bases from V and 10 bases from J, with 7 bases between.

The chain is built from TRBV3-1 (or the pseudogene TRBV3-2) and TRBJ2-1, with a weak D call TRBD2 (7 bases). The CDR3 sequence is 15 residues long. From germline, CDR1 is LGHDT and CDR2 YNNKEL (reference sequence). V was trimmed by 2 bases and J by 9 bases, leaving 17 bases between them. The CDR3 here is CASSQTGRESGEQFF. The CDR3 coding sequence is TGTGCCAGCAGCCAAACAGGGCGGGAGAGTGGTGAGCAGTTCTTC.

The chain employs TRBV11-2 and TRBJ1-5; 8 bases match TRBD1. The V gene end was trimmed by 2 bases and the J gene end by 3 bases; junction bases not matched to a gene: 6. The CDR3 has 16 residues. Per germline, CDR1 SGHAT and CDR2 FQNNGV. The CDR3 sequence: CASSLTGQGNNQPQHF. The CDR3 DNA reads as TGTGCCAGCAGCTTAACCGGACAGGGAAACAATCAGCCCCAGCATTTT. The whole variable domain, filled in from reference TRBV11-2 and TRBJ1-5, reads EAGVAQSPRYKIIEKRQSVAFWCNPISGHATLYWYQQILGQGPKLLIQFQNNGVVDDSQLPKDRFSAERLKGVDSTLKIQPAKLEDSAVYLCASSLTGQGNNQPQHFGDGTRLSIL.

This clone has a single count. The chain combines TRBV18 with TRBJ2-3, with a possible D match to TRBD2 (6 bases). V was clipped by 3 bases and J by 4 bases, with 14 bases between them. The V gene's germline CDR1 is KGHSH and CDR2 LQKENI. The CDR3 has 15 amino acids. CDR3 loop: CASSPKTRVPDTQYF. As DNA, the CDR3 is TGTGCCAGCTCACCGAAGACTAGGGTACCAGATACGCAGTATTTT.

The gene calls are TRBV28 and TRBJ2-7, with 11 bases lining up with TRBD1. V lost 3 bases, J lost 4 bases, and 17 bases stayed unmatched. The CDR3 sequence is 19 residues long. CDR1 MDHEN and CDR2 SYDVKM come from the germline V gene. CDR3 sequence reads: CASSLVDRGLASGLYEQYF. For the CDR3, the DNA is TGTGCCAGCAGTTTGGTGGACAGGGGGCTTGCTAGCGGGCTATACGAGCAGTACTTC.

The chain recombines TRBV11-1 with TRBJ2-7; perhaps TRBD2 as D (6 bases). Germline V gene data show CDR1 as SGHAT and CDR2 as FQDESV (reference sequence). There are 14 residues in the CDR3. V was shortened by 5 bases and J by 0 bases, with 11 bases between the two germline ends. This CDR3 is CASSLRRDSYEQYF. CDR3 bases: TGTGCCAGCAGCCTTAGGAGGGACTCCTACGAGCAGTACTTC.

The sample holds a few counts of this clone. This chain links TRBV5-1 with TRBJ2-2, with 8 bases lining up with TRBD2. The CDR3 spans 16 residues. Unmatched junction bases numbered 7, after V lost 2 bases and J lost 4 bases. CDR1 is SGHRS, CDR2 YFSETQ, per germline. CDR3 protein: CASSFLRGDRTGELFF. DNA for the CDR3: TGCGCCAGCAGCTTCTTGCGGGGGGATCGCACCGGGGAGCTGTTTTTT. Full variable domain (remainder filled in from reference TRBV5-1 and TRBJ2-2): KAGVTQTPRYLIKTRGQQVTLSCSPISGHRSVSWYQQTPGQGLQFLFEYFSETQRNKGNFPGRFSGRQFSNSRSEMNVSTLELGDSALYLCASSFLRGDRTGELFFGEGSRLTVL.

The gene calls are TRBV28 and TRBJ1-1, with TRBD1 matching 7 bases. CDR1 and CDR2 (germline): MDHEN, SYDVKM. This CDR3 has 18 residues. J gave up 1 base and V 3 bases, and 14 bases lay outside the gene matches. CDR3 region: CASSFPSEGAWRNTEAFF. The DNA of the CDR3 is TGTGCCAGCAGTTTCCCCTCCGAGGGGGCCTGGCGGAACACTGAAGCTTTCTTT.

This sequence joins TRBV29-1 and TRBJ1-5; 7 bases are shared with TRBD1. Trimming cost V 4 bases and J 3 bases; bases outside gene matches: 6. CDR1 and CDR2 from the germline V gene are SQVTM and ANQGSEA. The CDR3 covers 14 residues. CDR3 region: CSVVQGGPNQPQHF. DNA for the CDR3: TGCAGCGTTGTGCAGGGGGGACCCAATCAGCCCCAGCATTTT.

This clone was recorded only once. The chain combines TRBV28 with TRBJ2-4; 8 bases agree with TRBD1. The CDR3 is 13 amino acids. V shed 6 bases and J 5 bases; nucleotides not matched to a gene: 3. Germline V gene data show CDR1 as MDHEN and CDR2 as SYDVKM. In nucleotides, the CDR3 is TGTGCCAGCAGCTCACAGGGGGAAAACATTCAGTACTTC. It translates to CASSSQGENIQYF.

This chain connects TRBV21-1 to TRBJ2-3; no DNA check was done on the table's D call, TRBD1. TRBV21-1 is a known pseudogene. The CDR3 is made up of 14 amino acids. The CDR3 protein is CASSKETGTDTQYF. The DNA of the CDR3 is TGTGCCAGCAGCAAAGAGACAGGCACAGATACGCAGTATTTT.

This chain links TRBV5-5 with TRBJ1-2, with TRBD1 as a possible D gene (6 bases). V lost 4 bases and J 5 bases, leaving 18 bases between the germline ends. CDR3 size: 15 residues. CDR1 SGHKS and CDR2 YYEKEE come from the germline V gene (reference sequence). The CDR3 nucleotides read TGTGCCAGCAGCCCGTATGATAGGACAGTTTATGGCTACACCTTC. It translates to CASSPYDRTVYGYTF.

This rearrangement joins TRBV27 to TRBJ2-7; TRBD2 agrees at 11 bases. Trimming took 6 bases from V and 5 from J; bases not matched to a gene: 6. Germline V CDR1 and CDR2: MNHEY, SMNVEV (reference sequence). The CDR3 sequence is 14 residues long. DNA of the CDR3: TGTGCCAGCAGGGGACTAGCGGAAGGGGACGAGCAGTACTTC. Translated, it gives CASRGLAEGDEQYF.

The chain is built from TRBV7-2 and TRBJ2-1; TRBD1 matches at 10 bases. Germline CDR1 SGHTA, CDR2 FQGNSA. The CDR3 totals 14 residues. V dropped 4 bases and J dropped 8; count of bases not matched to a gene: 5. Written as DNA, the CDR3 is TGTGCCAGCAGCTGGGACAGGGGTAGCGATGAGCAGTTCTTC. As protein: CASSWDRGSDEQFF. The whole variable domain, filled in from reference TRBV7-2 and TRBJ2-1, reads GAGVSQSPSNKVTEKGKDVELRCDPISGHTALYWYRQSLGQGLEFLIYFQGNSAPDKSGLPSDRFSAERTGGSVSTLTIQRTQQEDSAVYLCASSWDRGSDEQFFGPGTRLTVL.

V usage is TRBV30 and J usage is TRBJ2-7; D might be TRBD2 (5 bases). Deletions cut 6 bases from V and 4 bases from J, with 10 bases between. CDR3 size: 11 residues. Germline CDR1 is GTSNPN and CDR2 is SVGIG (reference sequence). CDR3 sequence (DNA): TGTGCCTGTCAAGGGAGTTACGAGCAGTACTTC. This translates into CACQGSYEQYF.

The rearrangement uses TRBV28 and TRBJ2-7; 8 positions match TRBD1. This CDR3 has 14 amino acids. V shed 7 bases, J shed 3 bases, and the junction held 8 bases outside the gene matches. Germline values: CDR1 MDHEN, CDR2 SYDVKM. CDR3 in amino acids: CASTITDRVYEQYF. CDR3 DNA: TGTGCCAGCACCATTACGGACAGGGTCTACGAGCAGTACTTC.

The gene calls are TRBV18 and TRBJ2-7; weak D call: TRBD1 (6 bases). CDR1 and CDR2 from the germline V gene are KGHSH and LQKENI. The CDR3 is 13 residues long. V dropped 3 bases and J dropped 4 bases, with 10 bases sitting between them. CDR3 DNA: TGTGCCAGCTCACCTCCCCAGGGGTACGAGCAGTACTTC. It codes for CASSPPQGYEQYF.

CDR3 coding DNA: TGCAGCGCCCAGGGGAGACGGGGCTACACCTTC. As protein: CSAQGRRGYTF. The chain links TRBV29-1 to TRBJ1-2; D may be TRBD1 (6 bases). The V end was cut by 7 bases, the J end by 8 bases, with 14 bases between. The CDR3 covers 11 residues. Germline V gives CDR1 SQVTM, CDR2 ANQGSEA.

The chain couples TRBV19 to TRBJ2-1, with 11 bases aligning to TRBD2. The V segment lost 3 bases and the J segment 4 bases; nucleotides outside the gene matches: 11. The CDR3 contains 18 residues. The germline V gene has CDR1 LNHDA and CDR2 SQIVND (reference sequence). CDR3 sequence (DNA): TGTGCCAGTAGTATCCGGACTAGCGGGTATGGATTGTACAATGAGCAGTTCTTC. Translation: CASSIRTSGYGLYNEQFF.

This rearrangement joins TRBV7-9 to TRBJ2-1, with a tentative D call TRBD2 (6 bases). V lost 4 bases to trimming and J lost 3 bases, with 10 bases between them. Germline V lookup: CDR1 SEHNR, CDR2 FQNEAQ (reference sequence). CDR3 length: 14 residues. This CDR3 reads CASSSGTGYNEQFF. The CDR3 nucleotides read TGTGCCAGCAGCTCAGGGACTGGCTACAATGAGCAGTTCTTC.

V is TRBV5-1 and J is TRBJ2-6, with a tentative D call TRBD1 (6 bases). V shed 0 bases and J shed 4 bases, with 11 bases lying between them. CDR1 is SGHRS, CDR2 YFSETQ, per germline. The CDR3 consists of 16 residues. The DNA of the CDR3 is TGCGCCAGCAGCTTGGAGGGGGAAGCAGGGGCCAACGTCCTGACTTTC. This encodes CASSLEGEAGANVLTF.

This clone was seen once. The rearrangement joins TRBV7-9 to TRBJ1-1; D is ambiguous. The CDR3 runs 16 residues. V dropped 1 base and J dropped 1 base, with 13 bases sitting between them. Germline values: CDR1 SEHNR, CDR2 FQNEAQ (reference sequence). The CDR3: CASSLEGEDSNTEAFF. In DNA, the CDR3 is TGTGCCAGCAGCTTAGAAGGTGAGGATTCGAACACTGAAGCTTTCTTT. Together with reference TRBV7-9 and TRBJ1-1, the CDR3 gives the full variable domain: DTGVSQNPRHKITKRGQNVTFRCDPISEHNRLYWYRQTLGQGPEFLTYFQNEAQLEKSRLLSDRFSAERPKGSFSTLEIQRTEQGDSAMYLCASSLEGEDSNTEAFFGQGTRLTVV.

This sequence joins TRBV27 and TRBJ1-1; 11 positions match TRBD1. CDR1 and CDR2 (germline): MNHEY, SMNVEV (reference sequence). With V trimmed by 6 bases and J by 0 bases, 6 bases remained unmatched. The CDR3 covers 16 residues. This CDR3 reads CASSRGTGGVNTEAFF. DNA for the CDR3: TGTGCCAGCAGCAGAGGGACAGGGGGAGTGAACACTGAAGCTTTCTTT.

The rearrangement links TRBV19 to TRBJ2-1; 7 nucleotides line up with TRBD1. The germline V gene encodes CDR1 LNHDA and CDR2 SQIVND (reference sequence). This CDR3 region has 12 residues. V was pared by 5 bases and J by 15 bases, with 10 bases of the junction left unmatched. Written as DNA, the CDR3 is TGTGCCAGTAGTCGGGGACAGCATTTTTGGTTCTTC. Protein sequence: CASSRGQHFWFF. The variable domain in full, with the rest retrieved from reference TRBV19 and TRBJ2-1, is DGGITQSPKYLFRKEGQNVTLSCEQNLNHDAMYWYRQDPGQGLRLIYYSQIVNDFQKGDIAEGYSVSREKKESFPLTVTSAQKNPTAFYLCASSRGQHFWFFGPGTRLTVL.